One TCR beta chain is described in this entry. Participant ages covered about 18 to 95 years across around 22 US areas. Participants had their cohort set by participant-reported clinical history. This CDR3 contains 13 residues. V lost 4 bases, J lost 11 bases, and 10 bases stayed unmatched. The germline gives CDR1 SGHAT, CDR2 FQNNGV. Data came from immunoSEQ multiplex PCR; TCRdb stores just in-frame clones and leaves some out. The sample contains 200,000 or so clones, roughly nine tenths of which appear only once. The source of the sample is a study of blood T cell repertoires in COVID-19. Sequencing was done on a sample of PBMCs or T cells enriched from blood (not recorded which). This clonotype originated in a woman younger than 35 in a cohort exposed to, infected with or recovered from COVID-19 (not recorded which). The V call is TRBV11-2, the J call TRBJ1-1, with TRBD1 identical over 7 bases. The CDR3 coding sequence is TGTGCCAGCAGCTCAACGCCAGGGGGTAGGGCTTTCTTT. This codes for CASSSTPGGRAFF.